This T cell receptor beta chain is from a study of molecular identifiers for immune sequencing clone quantification. The germline V gene encodes CDR1 DFQATT and CDR2 SNEGSKA (reference sequence). J gave up 5 bases and V 6 bases, and 11 bases lay outside the gene matches. The CDR3 is made up of 14 amino acids. One entry per CDR3 protein, called by TCRdb with MiXCR from the PCR reads. This table has fewer than 45,000 distinct CDR3 sequences, less than 20% appearing once. Study results and limitations: Clones above 20 RNA copies held over 98% of effector molecules, under 1% in naive cells. Sizes of clones that are highly expanded could be underestimated (if identical TCR molecules share a barcode).

The CD8+CD4-CCR7+CD45RA+ phenotype defined the sorted naive CD8 T cells. This clonotype was counted at least ten times. The antigen is unknown. The chain is built from TRBV20-1 and TRBJ2-5; 8 nucleotides agree with TRBD2. This clonotype was obtained from a human donor in good health. Some libraries in this study had Jurkat cell RNA spiked in. The specimen sequenced was naive CD8+ T cells from blood, with Jurkat cell RNA spiked in. The subset: FACS-sorted CD8+CD4-CCR7+CD45RA+ naive T cells. CDR3 sequence (DNA): TGCAGTGCAGCTCAAGCGGGAGTATGGGAGACCCAGTACTTC. This codes for CSAAQAGVWETQYF.